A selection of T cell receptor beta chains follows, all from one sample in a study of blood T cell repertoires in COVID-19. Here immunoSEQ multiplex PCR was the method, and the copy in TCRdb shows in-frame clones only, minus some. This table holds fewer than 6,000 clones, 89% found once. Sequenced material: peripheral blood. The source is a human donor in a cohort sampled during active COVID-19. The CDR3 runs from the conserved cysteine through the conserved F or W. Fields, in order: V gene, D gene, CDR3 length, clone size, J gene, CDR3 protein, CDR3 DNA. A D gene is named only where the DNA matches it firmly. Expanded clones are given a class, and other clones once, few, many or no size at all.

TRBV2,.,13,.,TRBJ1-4,CASTLGYNEKLFF,TGTGCCAGCACTCTAGGCTATAATGAAAAACTGTTTTTT
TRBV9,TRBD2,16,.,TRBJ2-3,CASGGGTRVTTDTQYF,TGTGCCAGCGGGGGAGGGACTAGAGTTACCACAGATACGCAGTATTTT
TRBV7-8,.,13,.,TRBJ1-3,CASSHSGGNTIYF,TGTGCCAGCAGCCATTCAGGTGGAAACACCATATATTTT
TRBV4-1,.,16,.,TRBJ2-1,CASSHRNRGQANEQFF,TGCGCCAGCAGCCACAGAAATAGGGGTCAGGCCAATGAGCAGTTCTTC
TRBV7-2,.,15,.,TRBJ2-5,CASSEDFSPQETQYF,TGTGCCAGCAGCGAGGACTTCTCCCCACAAGAGACCCAGTACTTC
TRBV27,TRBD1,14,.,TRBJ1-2,CASSLLQGNTGYTF,TGTGCCAGCAGTTTATTACAGGGGAATACTGGCTACACCTTC
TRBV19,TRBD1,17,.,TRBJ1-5,CASSPQAGGRSNQPQHF,TGTGCCAGTAGTCCCCAGGCAGGGGGAAGAAGCAATCAGCCCCAGCATTTT
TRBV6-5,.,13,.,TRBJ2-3,CASSPQGRHTQYF,TGTGCCAGCAGTCCCCAGGGCCGTCATACGCAGTATTTT
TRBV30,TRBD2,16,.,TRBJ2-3,CAWSRFSGGASDTQYF,TGTGCCTGGAGTAGATTCAGCGGGGGGGCCTCAGATACGCAGTATTTT
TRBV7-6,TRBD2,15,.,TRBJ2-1,CASSPTGGASNEQFF,TGTGCCAGCAGCCCCACCGGGGGGGCCTCGAATGAGCAGTTCTTC
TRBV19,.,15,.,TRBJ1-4,CASSPSRAGNEKLFF,TGTGCCAGTAGTCCCTCCAGGGCCGGGAATGAAAAACTGTTTTTT
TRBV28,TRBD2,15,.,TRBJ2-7,CASSLLAGPSYEQYF,TGTGCCAGCAGCCTTCTAGCGGGACCTTCCTACGAGCAGTACTTC
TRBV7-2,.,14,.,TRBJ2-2,CASSLVGGDRELFF,TGTGCCAGCAGCTTAGTAGGAGGGGATAGAGAGCTGTTTTTT
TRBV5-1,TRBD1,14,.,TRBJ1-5,CASSLGQGDQPQHF,TGCGCCAGCAGCTTGGGACAGGGGGATCAGCCCCAGCATTTT
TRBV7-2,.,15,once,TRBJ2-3,CASSRDWVGTDTQYF,TGTGCCAGCAGCCGGGACTGGGTGGGCACAGATACGCAGTATTTT
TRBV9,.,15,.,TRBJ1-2,CASSPRDSLPYGYTF,TGTGCCAGCAGTCCGCGAGACAGCTTGCCCTATGGCTACACCTTC
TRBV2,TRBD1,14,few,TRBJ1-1,CASSETGENTEAFF,TGTGCCAGCAGTGAAACAGGGGAGAACACTGAAGCTTTCTTT
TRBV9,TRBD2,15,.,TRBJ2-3,CASSVAGGPADTQYF,TGTGCCAGCAGCGTAGCGGGGGGGCCTGCAGATACGCAGTATTTT
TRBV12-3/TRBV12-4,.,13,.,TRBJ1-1,CASSFEGVGEAFF,TGTGCCAGCAGTTTTGAGGGGGTTGGTGAAGCTTTCTTT
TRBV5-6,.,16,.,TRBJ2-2,CASSLYDTQNTGELFF,TGTGCCAGCAGCTTGTACGACACCCAGAACACCGGGGAGCTGTTTTTT